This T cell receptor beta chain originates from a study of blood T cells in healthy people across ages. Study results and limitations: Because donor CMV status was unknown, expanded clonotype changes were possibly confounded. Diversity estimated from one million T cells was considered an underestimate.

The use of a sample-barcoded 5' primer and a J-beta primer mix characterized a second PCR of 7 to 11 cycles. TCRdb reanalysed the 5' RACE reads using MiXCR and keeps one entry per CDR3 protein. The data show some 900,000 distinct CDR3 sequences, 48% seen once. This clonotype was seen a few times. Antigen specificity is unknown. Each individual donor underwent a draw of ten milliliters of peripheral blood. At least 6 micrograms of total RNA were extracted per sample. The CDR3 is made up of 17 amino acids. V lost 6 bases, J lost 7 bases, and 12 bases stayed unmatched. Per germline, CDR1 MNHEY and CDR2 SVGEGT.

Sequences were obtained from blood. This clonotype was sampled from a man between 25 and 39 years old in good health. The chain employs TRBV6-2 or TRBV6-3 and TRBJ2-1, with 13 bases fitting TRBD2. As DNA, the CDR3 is TGTGCCAGCAGGACCACTAGCGGGGGGGCCGCTGATAATGAGCAGTTCTTC. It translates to CASRTTSGGAADNEQFF.